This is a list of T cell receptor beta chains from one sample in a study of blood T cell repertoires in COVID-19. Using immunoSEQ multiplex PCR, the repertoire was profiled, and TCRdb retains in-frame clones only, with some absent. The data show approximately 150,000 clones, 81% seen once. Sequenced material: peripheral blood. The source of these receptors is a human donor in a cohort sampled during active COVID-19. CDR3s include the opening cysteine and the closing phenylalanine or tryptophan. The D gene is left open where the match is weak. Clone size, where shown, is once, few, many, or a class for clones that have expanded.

cdr3_aa: CASSWPGQGYRGDNQPQHF
cdr3_nt: TGTGCCAGCAGTTGGCCGGGACAGGGTTACCGTGGCGACAATCAGCCCCAGCATTTT
v_call: TRBV28
j_call: TRBJ1-5
clone_size: NA
d_call: TRBD1
cdr3_length: 19

cdr3_aa: CASSHDRVDTIYF
cdr3_nt: TGTGCCAGCAGCCATGACAGGGTGGACACCATATATTTT
v_call: TRBV28
j_call: TRBJ1-3
clone_size: NA
d_call: TRBD1
cdr3_length: 13

cdr3_aa: CASRATGLRTDTQYF
cdr3_nt: TGTGCCAGCCGCGCTACAGGGTTACGCACAGATACGCAGTATTTT
v_call: TRBV7-9
j_call: TRBJ2-3
clone_size: NA
d_call: NA
cdr3_length: 15

cdr3_aa: CASSRQDGNQPQHF
cdr3_nt: TGTGCCAGCAGCCGACAGGACGGCAATCAGCCCCAGCATTTT
v_call: TRBV7-9
j_call: TRBJ1-5
clone_size: few
d_call: NA
cdr3_length: 14

cdr3_aa: CASSLGTSGSYEQYF
cdr3_nt: TGTGCCAGCAGCTTAGGGACTAGCGGGAGCTACGAGCAGTACTTC
v_call: TRBV7-8
j_call: TRBJ2-7
clone_size: few
d_call: TRBD2
cdr3_length: 15

cdr3_aa: CATSRLLTGEQYF
cdr3_nt: TGTGCCACCAGCAGACTTTTGACTGGCGAGCAGTACTTC
v_call: TRBV15
j_call: TRBJ2-7
clone_size: NA
d_call: NA
cdr3_length: 13

cdr3_aa: CASSLVAGGNYEQYF
cdr3_nt: TGCGCCAGCAGCTTGGTAGCGGGAGGGAACTACGAGCAGTACTTC
v_call: TRBV5-1
j_call: TRBJ2-7
clone_size: NA
d_call: TRBD2
cdr3_length: 15

cdr3_aa: CASSEGGTTYEQYF
cdr3_nt: TGTGCCAGCAGCGAAGGCGGGACTACCTACGAGCAGTACTTC
v_call: TRBV5-5
j_call: TRBJ2-7
clone_size: NA
d_call: TRBD2
cdr3_length: 14

cdr3_aa: CASSLMTGRVRNIQYF
cdr3_nt: TGTGCCAGCAGTCTTATGACAGGGCGGGTAAGAAACATTCAGTACTTC
v_call: TRBV6-2/TRBV6-3
j_call: TRBJ2-4
clone_size: NA
d_call: TRBD1
cdr3_length: 16

cdr3_aa: CASSLFRESNEQFF
cdr3_nt: TGTGCCAGCTCACTTTTCAGGGAATCCAATGAGCAGTTCTTC
v_call: TRBV18
j_call: TRBJ2-1
clone_size: NA
d_call: NA
cdr3_length: 14

cdr3_aa: CASSFIIQGVLRKYSNQPQHF
cdr3_nt: TGTGCCAGCAGTTTTATTATACAGGGAGTACTAAGGAAATATAGCAATCAGCCCCAGCATTTT
v_call: TRBV14
j_call: TRBJ1-5
clone_size: once
d_call: NA
cdr3_length: 21

cdr3_aa: CASSQGLSSYEQYF
cdr3_nt: TGTGCCAGCAGCCAAGGACTCAGCTCCTACGAGCAGTACTTC
v_call: TRBV3-1/TRBV3-2
j_call: TRBJ2-7
clone_size: once
d_call: NA
cdr3_length: 14

cdr3_aa: CASRTTGTSLYGYTF
cdr3_nt: TGTGCCAGCAGGACGACAGGGACCTCCCTCTATGGCTACACCTTC
v_call: TRBV6-5
j_call: TRBJ1-2
clone_size: NA
d_call: TRBD1
cdr3_length: 15

cdr3_aa: CASSPPRIGANTGELFF
cdr3_nt: TGTGCCAGCTCACCACCCAGAATCGGGGCGAACACCGGGGAGCTGTTTTTT
v_call: TRBV18
j_call: TRBJ2-2
clone_size: NA
d_call: NA
cdr3_length: 17

cdr3_aa: CASTLLSRGDTEAFF
cdr3_nt: TGCGCCAGCACCTTACTTTCCAGGGGGGACACTGAAGCTTTCTTT
v_call: TRBV5-1
j_call: TRBJ1-1
clone_size: NA
d_call: TRBD1
cdr3_length: 15

cdr3_aa: CASSLDRVGYGYTF
cdr3_nt: TGTGCCAGCAGTTTGGACAGGGTCGGCTATGGCTACACCTTC
v_call: TRBV28
j_call: TRBJ1-2
clone_size: NA
d_call: TRBD1
cdr3_length: 14

cdr3_aa: CSGRDRENGYTF
cdr3_nt: TGCAGCGGCCGGGACAGGGAAAATGGCTACACCTTC
v_call: TRBV29-1
j_call: TRBJ1-2
clone_size: few
d_call: TRBD1
cdr3_length: 12

cdr3_aa: CASSLALQGAGELFF
cdr3_nt: TGCGCCAGCAGCTTGGCTCTCCAGGGCGCCGGGGAGCTGTTTTTT
v_call: TRBV5-1
j_call: TRBJ2-2
clone_size: NA
d_call: NA
cdr3_length: 15

cdr3_aa: CASSPGTVFNEKLFF
cdr3_nt: TGTGCCAGCAGCCCCGGGACAGTTTTTAATGAAAAACTGTTTTTT
v_call: TRBV7-9
j_call: TRBJ1-4
clone_size: NA
d_call: TRBD1
cdr3_length: 15

cdr3_aa: CASSQEAGGRARETQYF
cdr3_nt: TGTGCCAGCAGCCAAGAGGCGGGCGGGAGGGCTAGAGAGACCCAGTACTTC
v_call: TRBV4-2
j_call: TRBJ2-5
clone_size: NA
d_call: TRBD2
cdr3_length: 17

cdr3_aa: CASSSADTQYF
cdr3_nt: TGTGCCAGCAGCTCAGCAGATACGCAGTATTTT
v_call: TRBV11-2
j_call: TRBJ2-3
clone_size: NA
d_call: NA
cdr3_length: 11

cdr3_aa: CATSRGGGGNQPQHF
cdr3_nt: TGTGCCACCAGCAGAGGTGGTGGAGGCAATCAGCCCCAGCATTTT
v_call: TRBV15
j_call: TRBJ1-5
clone_size: NA
d_call: NA
cdr3_length: 15

cdr3_aa: CASRGQGLAGEQYF
cdr3_nt: TGTGCCAGCAGGGGACAGGGTTTAGCGGGAGAGCAGTACTTC
v_call: TRBV28
j_call: TRBJ2-7
clone_size: NA
d_call: NA
cdr3_length: 14

cdr3_aa: CSARAVGEKLFF
cdr3_nt: TGCAGCGCCAGGGCGGTTGGTGAAAAACTGTTTTTT
v_call: TRBV29-1
j_call: TRBJ1-4
clone_size: NA
d_call: NA
cdr3_length: 12

cdr3_aa: CASRGGQLMNTEAFF
cdr3_nt: TGTGCCAGCAGAGGGGGACAGTTAATGAACACTGAAGCTTTCTTT
v_call: TRBV27
j_call: TRBJ1-1
clone_size: NA
d_call: TRBD1
cdr3_length: 15

cdr3_aa: CASSPGLGYEQYF
cdr3_nt: TGTGCCAGCAGCCCGGGACTCGGCTACGAGCAGTACTTC
v_call: TRBV3-1/TRBV3-2
j_call: TRBJ2-7
clone_size: NA
d_call: NA
cdr3_length: 13

cdr3_aa: CASSQDLQGAKTQYF
cdr3_nt: TGCGCCAGCAGCCAAGATCTACAGGGGGCGAAGACCCAGTACTTC
v_call: TRBV4-1
j_call: TRBJ2-5
clone_size: NA
d_call: TRBD1
cdr3_length: 15

cdr3_aa: CASSLIGSGREQFF
cdr3_nt: TGTGCCAGCAGCTTAATTGGGAGCGGTCGCGAGCAGTTCTTC
v_call: TRBV7-3
j_call: TRBJ2-1
clone_size: NA
d_call: NA
cdr3_length: 14

cdr3_aa: CATAGQGNQPQHF
cdr3_nt: TGTGCCACCGCGGGACAGGGGAATCAGCCCCAGCATTTT
v_call: TRBV24-1
j_call: TRBJ1-5
clone_size: NA
d_call: TRBD1
cdr3_length: 13

cdr3_aa: CASSPRGGLAVYTQYF
cdr3_nt: TGTGCCAGCAGCCCCAGGGGGGGACTAGCGGTATATACGCAGTATTTT
v_call: TRBV7-8
j_call: TRBJ2-3
clone_size: NA
d_call: TRBD2
cdr3_length: 16

cdr3_aa: CASSLGVRDFQFF
cdr3_nt: TGTGCCAGCAGCTTAGGAGTACGGGACTTCCAGTTCTTC
v_call: TRBV11-2
j_call: TRBJ2-1
clone_size: NA
d_call: NA
cdr3_length: 13

cdr3_aa: CASRPEDTPAMNTEAFF
cdr3_nt: TGTGCAAGTCGCCCAGAGGACACCCCAGCTATGAACACTGAAGCTTTCTTT
v_call: TRBV12-2
j_call: TRBJ1-1
clone_size: NA
d_call: NA
cdr3_length: 17

cdr3_aa: CASSIGGEATEQYF
cdr3_nt: TGTGCCAGTAGTATCGGCGGAGAAGCCACCGAGCAGTACTTC
v_call: TRBV19
j_call: TRBJ2-7
clone_size: NA
d_call: NA
cdr3_length: 14

cdr3_aa: CASSLTMGYSGNTIYF
cdr3_nt: TGCGCCAGCAGCCTTACGATGGGCTACTCTGGAAACACCATATATTTT
v_call: TRBV5-1
j_call: TRBJ1-3
clone_size: NA
d_call: NA
cdr3_length: 16

cdr3_aa: CASSLLEGGETQYF
cdr3_nt: TGCGCCAGCAGCTTGCTTGAGGGCGGTGAGACCCAGTACTTC
v_call: TRBV5-1
j_call: TRBJ2-5
clone_size: NA
d_call: NA
cdr3_length: 14

cdr3_aa: CASSRWGGAEAFF
cdr3_nt: TGTGCCAGCAGCCGATGGGGGGGAGCTGAAGCTTTCTTT
v_call: TRBV28
j_call: TRBJ1-1
clone_size: NA
d_call: NA
cdr3_length: 13

cdr3_aa: CASSEFRGSAGTQYF
cdr3_nt: TGTGCCAGCAGTGAATTTCGAGGATCCGCGGGGACCCAGTACTTC
v_call: TRBV6-1
j_call: TRBJ2-5
clone_size: NA
d_call: NA
cdr3_length: 15

cdr3_aa: CASSISEQGTGYTF
cdr3_nt: TGTGCCAGCAGCATTAGCGAACAGGGAACGGGCTACACCTTC
v_call: TRBV7-3
j_call: TRBJ1-2
clone_size: few
d_call: NA
cdr3_length: 14

cdr3_aa: CASSTTSVSYEQYF
cdr3_nt: TGTGCCAGCAGCACGACTAGCGTGTCCTACGAGCAGTACTTC
v_call: TRBV7-2
j_call: TRBJ2-7
clone_size: NA
d_call: TRBD2
cdr3_length: 14

cdr3_aa: CASASWGKTYEQYF
cdr3_nt: TGTGCCAGCGCGAGCTGGGGCAAGACCTACGAGCAGTACTTC
v_call: TRBV27
j_call: TRBJ2-7
clone_size: NA
d_call: NA
cdr3_length: 14

cdr3_aa: CATSPGGSTNEQFF
cdr3_nt: TGTGCCACCAGCCCAGGGGGTTCCACTAATGAGCAGTTCTTC
v_call: TRBV24-1
j_call: TRBJ2-1
clone_size: NA
d_call: TRBD1
cdr3_length: 14

cdr3_aa: CASSLISGELFF
cdr3_nt: TGTGCCAGCAGCTTAATCTCCGGGGAGCTGTTTTTT
v_call: TRBV7-9
j_call: TRBJ2-2
clone_size: few
d_call: NA
cdr3_length: 12

cdr3_aa: CASSQDLTGGEDTQYF
cdr3_nt: TGCGCCAGCAGCCAAGATCTAACAGGGGGCGAAGATACGCAGTATTTT
v_call: TRBV4-3
j_call: TRBJ2-3
clone_size: once
d_call: TRBD1
cdr3_length: 16

cdr3_aa: CASSHAGANTEAFF
cdr3_nt: TGTGCCAGCAGCCACGCAGGGGCGAACACTGAAGCTTTCTTT
v_call: TRBV3-1/TRBV3-2
j_call: TRBJ1-1
clone_size: NA
d_call: NA
cdr3_length: 14

cdr3_aa: CASSMSRGINYGYTF
cdr3_nt: TGTGCCAGTAGTATGTCCAGGGGGATTAACTATGGCTACACCTTC
v_call: TRBV19
j_call: TRBJ1-2
clone_size: NA
d_call: TRBD1
cdr3_length: 15

cdr3_aa: CASSQAGGYYNEQFF
cdr3_nt: TGTGCCAGCAGTCAAGCGGGAGGCTACTACAATGAGCAGTTCTTC
v_call: TRBV27
j_call: TRBJ2-1
clone_size: NA
d_call: TRBD2
cdr3_length: 15

cdr3_aa: CATSDSRTGGETQYF
cdr3_nt: TGTGCCACCAGTGATTCGCGGACAGGGGGCGAGACCCAGTACTTC
v_call: TRBV24-1
j_call: TRBJ2-5
clone_size: NA
d_call: TRBD1
cdr3_length: 15

cdr3_aa: CASSPQGSSNQPQHF
cdr3_nt: TGTGCCAGCAGTCCACAGGGGAGTAGCAATCAGCCCCAGCATTTT
v_call: TRBV6-6
j_call: TRBJ1-5
clone_size: NA
d_call: TRBD1
cdr3_length: 15

cdr3_aa: CASSPNTDTQYF
cdr3_nt: TGTGCCAGCAGCCCAAACACAGATACGCAGTATTTT
v_call: TRBV9
j_call: TRBJ2-3
clone_size: NA
d_call: NA
cdr3_length: 12

cdr3_aa: CASRRQPDSGNTIYF
cdr3_nt: TGCGCCAGCAGACGACAGCCAGACTCTGGAAACACCATATATTTT
v_call: TRBV4-1
j_call: TRBJ1-3
clone_size: NA
d_call: NA
cdr3_length: 15

cdr3_aa: CASSFGARTSGTVAKNIQYF
cdr3_nt: TGTGCCAGCAGTTTTGGAGCGAGGACTAGCGGGACAGTAGCCAAAAACATTCAGTACTTC
v_call: TRBV28
j_call: TRBJ2-4
clone_size: once
d_call: TRBD2
cdr3_length: 20

cdr3_aa: CASIGVGRTSGANVLTF
cdr3_nt: TGTGCCAGCATAGGGGTAGGACGGACCTCTGGGGCCAACGTCCTGACTTTC
v_call: TRBV27
j_call: TRBJ2-6
clone_size: NA
d_call: NA
cdr3_length: 17

cdr3_aa: CASSQGTGGNEQYF
cdr3_nt: TGCGCCAGCAGCCAAGGGACAGGGGGAAACGAGCAGTACTTC
v_call: TRBV4-1
j_call: TRBJ2-7
clone_size: NA
d_call: TRBD1
cdr3_length: 14

cdr3_aa: CATSRGQYTEAFF
cdr3_nt: TGTGCCACCAGCAGAGGGCAGTACACTGAAGCTTTCTTT
v_call: TRBV15
j_call: TRBJ1-1
clone_size: few
d_call: NA
cdr3_length: 13

cdr3_aa: CSASLPGAPSNQPQHF
cdr3_nt: TGCAGTGCTAGTCTCCCAGGGGCTCCCAGCAATCAGCCCCAGCATTTT
v_call: TRBV20-1
j_call: TRBJ1-5
clone_size: NA
d_call: NA
cdr3_length: 16

cdr3_aa: CASNSQGARETQYF
cdr3_nt: TGTGCCAGCAACTCACAGGGGGCACGAGAGACCCAGTACTTC
v_call: TRBV6-6
j_call: TRBJ2-5
clone_size: NA
d_call: TRBD1
cdr3_length: 14

cdr3_aa: CASSLGTTKETQYF
cdr3_nt: TGTGCCAGCAGTTTAGGGACTACAAAAGAGACCCAGTACTTC
v_call: TRBV28
j_call: TRBJ2-5
clone_size: NA
d_call: TRBD2
cdr3_length: 14

cdr3_aa: CSASAGRNNSPLHF
cdr3_nt: TGCAGTGCTAGTGCGGGGAGGAATAATTCACCCCTCCACTTT
v_call: TRBV20-1
j_call: TRBJ1-6
clone_size: NA
d_call: NA
cdr3_length: 14